This T cell receptor (beta chain) was identified in a study of long-term antiretroviral therapy in people with HIV. Overall study: The immediate-ART recommendation dates to 2015, and the earliest samples predate it by about a decade.

In germline, CDR1 is MNHEY, CDR2 SVGAGI. Trimming took 2 bases from V and 7 from J, leaving 15 bases between them. The CDR3 is 16 residues long. With survey level as its setting, the immunoSEQ assay was v3.0. The data were produced by immunoSEQ multiplex PCR, yet TCRdb's version contains in-frame clones alone and is incomplete. The data hold around 16,000 clones, with about four fifths observed a single time. This rearrangement joins TRBV6-5 to TRBJ1-6; D remains unclear. The receptor's source is a woman in her forties with HIV. The source was unsorted PBMCs, collected nearly 3.3 years after starting antiretroviral therapy. As DNA, the CDR3 is TGTGCCAGCAGTTACGAATACTCGGGAATGAATTCACCCCTCCACTTT. Translation gives CASSYEYSGMNSPLHF.